This T cell receptor (beta chain) stems from a study of T cells after yellow fever vaccination. TCRdb analysed the 5' RACE reads with MiXCR anew, one entry per CDR3 protein. Among around 590,000 distinct CDR3 sequences, around 12% were seen once, and the ten largest hold 15%. Regarding this clonotype: The target antigen is unknown.

General observations from the study: Booster sampling recovered most clones from primary vaccination (under 97% CD4, approximately 88% CD8). Contamination by abundant bulk-population clonotypes could be present in FACS-sorted repertoires.

This CDR3 has 16 amino acids. Looked up from germline, CDR1 is SGHAT and CDR2 is FQNNGV. V lost 4 bases to trimming and J lost 7 bases; unmatched junction nucleotides: 9. The chain uses TRBV11-2 and TRBJ2-1; 11 bases align to TRBD2. Here the sequenced sample was PBMCs, taken on the day of the yellow fever booster vaccination. The receptor was derived from a man aged 30 to 39 who received the YFV17D yellow fever vaccine. CDR3 nucleotides: TGTGCCAGCAGCTCCCCTACTAGCGGGAGAGTAAATGAGCAGTTCTTC. It is translated as CASSSPTSGRVNEQFF. Drawing the rest from reference TRBV11-2 and TRBJ2-1, the complete variable domain is EAGVAQSPRYKIIEKRQSVAFWCNPISGHATLYWYQQILGQGPKLLIQFQNNGVVDDSQLPKDRFSAERLKGVDSTLKIQPAKLEDSAVYLCASSSPTSGRVNEQFFGPGTRLTVL.